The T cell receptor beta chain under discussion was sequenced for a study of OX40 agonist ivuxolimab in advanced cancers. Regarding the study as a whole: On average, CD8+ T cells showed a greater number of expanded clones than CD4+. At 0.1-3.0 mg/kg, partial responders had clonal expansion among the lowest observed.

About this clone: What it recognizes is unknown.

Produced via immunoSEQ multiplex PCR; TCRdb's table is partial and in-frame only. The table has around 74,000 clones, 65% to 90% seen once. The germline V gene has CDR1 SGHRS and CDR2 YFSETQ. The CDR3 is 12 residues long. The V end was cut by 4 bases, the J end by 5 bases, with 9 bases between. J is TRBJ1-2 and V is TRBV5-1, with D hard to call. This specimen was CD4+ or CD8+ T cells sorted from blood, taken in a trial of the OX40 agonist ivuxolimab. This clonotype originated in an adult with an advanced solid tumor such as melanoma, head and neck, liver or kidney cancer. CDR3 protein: CASSPDTYGYTF. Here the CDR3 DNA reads TGCGCCAGCAGCCCCGACACTTATGGCTACACCTTC. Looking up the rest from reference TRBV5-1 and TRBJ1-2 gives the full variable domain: KAGVTQTPRYLIKTRGQQVTLSCSPISGHRSVSWYQQTPGQGLQFLFEYFSETQRNKGNFPGRFSGRQFSNSRSEMNVSTLELGDSALYLCASSPDTYGYTFGSGTRLTVV.